Detailed here is one T cell receptor beta chain. Per the original methods: Scientists estimated how many nucleated cells there were by amplifying reference gene primers. Clones were sequenced by immunoSEQ multiplex PCR, and TCRdb holds only the in-frame ones, with some missing. Clone size and the V and J calls come from that table; the DNA yielded D and trimming. Seen here are a few hundred thousand clones, approximately 81% observed once, and the top ten hold approximately 3.7%. Trimming pared 10 bases from V and 6 bases from J, leaving 18 bases between. Germline loops: CDR1 SNHLY, CDR2 FYNNEI. CDR3 size: 13 residues. The sample belongs to a study of blood T cell repertoires in COVID-19. On the study more broadly: Sample material is recorded as cDNA or gDNA derived from T cells, B-cell-depleted T cells, or PBMCs.

Sequencing used peripheral blood. The rearrangement uses TRBV2 and TRBJ1-2; tentatively, D is TRBD1 (5 bases). The clonotype originates from a woman aged 18-29 years with acute or convalescent COVID-19. This CDR3 reads CANLQGAWNGYTF. The DNA of the CDR3 is TGTGCCAACCTGCAGGGCGCTTGGAATGGCTACACCTTC.